This T cell receptor (beta chain) was captured by sequencing in a study of technical replicates of blood from a few donors. Using immunoSEQ multiplex PCR, the repertoire was profiled, and TCRdb retains in-frame clones only, with some absent. The sample records around 83,000 clones, under 95% being singletons. This clonotype originated in a human donor in good health. Sample: T cells isolated from PBMCs.

In DNA form, the CDR3 reads TGTGCCAGCAGCTCGTCCCTGGAAGGGGGCTATGGCTACACCTTC. This codes for CASSSSLEGGYGYTF. V and J are TRBV7-6 and TRBJ1-2, with D tentatively TRBD1 (6 bases). CDR1 SGHVS and CDR2 FNYEAQ come from the germline V gene. The germline V and J ends were trimmed by 4 bases and 4 bases, with 16 bases remaining between them. CDR3 length: 15 residues.